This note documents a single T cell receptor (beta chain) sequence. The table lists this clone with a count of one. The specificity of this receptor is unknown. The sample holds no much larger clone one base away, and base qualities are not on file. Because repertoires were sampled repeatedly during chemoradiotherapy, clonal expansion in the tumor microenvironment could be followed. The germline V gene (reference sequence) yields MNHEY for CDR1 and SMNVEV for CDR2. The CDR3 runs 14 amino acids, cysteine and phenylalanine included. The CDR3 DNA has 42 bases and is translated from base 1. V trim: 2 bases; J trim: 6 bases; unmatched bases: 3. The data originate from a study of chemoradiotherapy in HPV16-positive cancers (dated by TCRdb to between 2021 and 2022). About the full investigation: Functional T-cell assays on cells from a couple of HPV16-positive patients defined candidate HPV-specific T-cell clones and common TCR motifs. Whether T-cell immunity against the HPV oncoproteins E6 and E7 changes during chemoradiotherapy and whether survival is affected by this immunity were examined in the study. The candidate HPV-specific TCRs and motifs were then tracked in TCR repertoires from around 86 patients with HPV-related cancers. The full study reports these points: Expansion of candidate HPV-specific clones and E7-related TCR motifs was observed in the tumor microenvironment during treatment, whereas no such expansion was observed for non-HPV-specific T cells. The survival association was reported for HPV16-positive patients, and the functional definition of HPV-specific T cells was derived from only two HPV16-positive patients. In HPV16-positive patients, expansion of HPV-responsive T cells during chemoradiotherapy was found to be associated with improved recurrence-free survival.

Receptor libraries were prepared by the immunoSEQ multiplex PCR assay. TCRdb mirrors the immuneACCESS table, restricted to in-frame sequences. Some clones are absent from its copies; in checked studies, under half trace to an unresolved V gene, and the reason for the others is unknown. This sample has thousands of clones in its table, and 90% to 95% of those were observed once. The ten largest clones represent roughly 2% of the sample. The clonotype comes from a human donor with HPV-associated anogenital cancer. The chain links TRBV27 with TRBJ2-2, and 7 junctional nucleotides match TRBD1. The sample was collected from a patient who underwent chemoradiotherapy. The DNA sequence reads TGTGCCAGCAGTTTAACGACAGGGCCCGGGGAGCTGTTTTTT. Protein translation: CASSLTTGPGELFF.